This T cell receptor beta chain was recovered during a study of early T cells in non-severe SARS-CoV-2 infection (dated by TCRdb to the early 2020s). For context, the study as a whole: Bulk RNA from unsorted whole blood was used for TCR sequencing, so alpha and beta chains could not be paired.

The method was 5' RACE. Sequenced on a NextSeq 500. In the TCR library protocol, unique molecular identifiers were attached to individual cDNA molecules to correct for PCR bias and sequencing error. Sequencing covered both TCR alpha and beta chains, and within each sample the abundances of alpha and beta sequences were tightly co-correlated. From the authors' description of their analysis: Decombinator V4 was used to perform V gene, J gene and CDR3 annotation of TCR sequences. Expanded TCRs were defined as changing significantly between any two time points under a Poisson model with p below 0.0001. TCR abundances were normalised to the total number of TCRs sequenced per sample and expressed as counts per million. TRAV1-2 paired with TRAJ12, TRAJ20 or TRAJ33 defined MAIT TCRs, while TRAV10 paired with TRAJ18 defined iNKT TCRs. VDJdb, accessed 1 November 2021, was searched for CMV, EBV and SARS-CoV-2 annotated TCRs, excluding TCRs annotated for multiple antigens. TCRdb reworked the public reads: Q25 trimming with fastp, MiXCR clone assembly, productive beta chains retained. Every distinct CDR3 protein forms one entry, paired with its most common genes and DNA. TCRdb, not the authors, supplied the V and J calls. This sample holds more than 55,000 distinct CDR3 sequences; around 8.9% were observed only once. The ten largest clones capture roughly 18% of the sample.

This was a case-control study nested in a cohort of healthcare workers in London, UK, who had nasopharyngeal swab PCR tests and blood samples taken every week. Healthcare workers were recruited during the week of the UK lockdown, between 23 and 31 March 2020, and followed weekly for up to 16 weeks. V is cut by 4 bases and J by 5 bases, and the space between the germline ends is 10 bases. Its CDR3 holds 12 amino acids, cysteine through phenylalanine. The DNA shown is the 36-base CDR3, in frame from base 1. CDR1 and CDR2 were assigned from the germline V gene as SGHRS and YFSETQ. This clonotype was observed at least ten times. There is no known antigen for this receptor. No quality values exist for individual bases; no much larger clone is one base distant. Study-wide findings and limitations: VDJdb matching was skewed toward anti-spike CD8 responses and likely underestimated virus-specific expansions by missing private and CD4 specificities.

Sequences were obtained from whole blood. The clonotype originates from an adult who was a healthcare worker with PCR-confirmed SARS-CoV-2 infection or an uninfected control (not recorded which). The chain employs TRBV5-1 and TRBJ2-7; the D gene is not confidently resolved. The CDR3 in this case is CASSVRTDEQYF. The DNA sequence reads TGCGCCAGCAGCGTCAGAACCGACGAGCAGTACTTC.